This section outlines one T cell receptor (beta chain) sequence together with its context. This clonotype has ten or more counts. Its recognized antigen is unknown. Base qualities were left out, and no much larger clone turns up one base away. TCR beta CDR3 regions were amplified from RNA transcripts for repertoire sequencing. HTBI primers and the Qiagen OneStep RT-PCR kit were used in a first-round RT-PCR, which was followed by a second-round multiplex PCR, size selection and purification. Sequencing of the libraries was carried out on an Illumina HiSeq2000 in paired-end mode with 100 bp reads. Per the original workflow: SOAPnuke was used to process the reads, removing any read that contained adapters or uncalled bases, had a mean Phred below 15, or lacked an exact match to the constant primer or identifier. COPE v1.2.5 was used to merge the high-quality paired reads. Unique nucleotide sequences were defined as clonotypes and aligned to IMGT TRB V, D and J references using MiTCR v1.1. The analysis was limited to V-J combinations with a frequency above 0.0001, which together covered 98% to 99.2% of repertoires. A TCR clonal expansion and chaos score per V-J combination was defined as the ratio of F50 clonal expansion to chaos observed in the TCRdist matrix. Welch's t-statistics and random forest were used to reduce features to about 14 V-J combinations, which were fed into a naive Bayes classifier. The similarity between thyroid and blood repertoires was quantified using the Morisita-Horn index. TCRdb reanalyzed the raw reads on its own, using fastp at Q25 for trimming and MiXCR for clone calling, and kept in-frame beta chains. Rows are unified per CDR3 protein, each entry keeping the most common DNA and genes. For this entry, the V and J calls and clone size follow TCRdb and not the study's own pipeline. The sample table lists approximately 160,000 distinct CDR3 sequences, approximately 38% of them with a count of one. The ten largest make up about 5.8% of the sample.

Ophthalmopathy patients were characterized by moderately to severely active disease, a Clinical Activity Score of at least 3, a NOSPECS grade of at least 4, and a disease duration under 3 months. Patients were excluded if they had other autoimmune diseases, uncontrolled infections, pregnancy or lactation. Diagnosis relied on clinical symptoms, serum thyroxine, TRAb, thyroid ultrasound and orbital computed tomography. PBMCs were isolated from 7.5 to 10 ml of fresh peripheral blood by Ficoll-Paque density gradient centrifugation. Trizol reagent was used to extract the total RNA, and its quality was then checked on an Agilent 2100 Bioanalyzer. These data are taken from a study of Graves' ophthalmopathy and Graves' hyperthyroidism (dated by TCRdb to the late 2010s). Background on the whole study: Peripheral blood was collected at initial diagnosis, before any treatment. In about six hyperthyroidism patients, the T-cell repertoire of thyroid tissue was compared with the T-cell repertoire of blood. The 100 or so discovery patients were randomly split 7:3 into training and test sets. In total, approximately 130 blood samples were TCR-sequenced: approximately 42 ophthalmopathy, roughly 80 hyperthyroidism and roughly 17 hyperthyroidism-to-ophthalmopathy patients. Following sampling, methimazole starting at 30 mg daily was administered to hyperthyroidism patients, and high-dose intravenous methylprednisolone was administered to ophthalmopathy patients. TCR beta repertoire signatures were used to distinguish Graves' ophthalmopathy from Graves' hyperthyroidism and to predict progression to ophthalmopathy. To explore V-J signatures distinguishing ophthalmopathy from hyperthyroidism, a discovery set of under 110 patients (roughly 44 ophthalmopathy, some 55 stable hyperthyroidism) was enrolled. The independent validation cohort included approximately 19 hyperthyroidism patients plus 17 patients who later progressed from hyperthyroidism to ophthalmopathy. Study-wide findings and limitations: No statistical method was used to predetermine the sample size, and group allocation was not hidden from the investigators. Among expanded thyroid clonotypes with frequency above 0.001, most also showed up in blood, which suggests that blood repertoires may reflect the thyroid immune response. In cross-validation, the 13-signature model distinguished ophthalmopathy from stable hyperthyroidism with 87.88% sensitivity and 81.08% specificity, while in the test set the corresponding values were about 79% and 69%. In validation, the model predicted ophthalmopathy progression with roughly 68% sensitivity and 72.22% specificity; some 13 predicted patients were CT-confirmed with GO in a median of 6.5 months.

The CDR3 starts with the cysteine, ends with the phenylalanine, and has 13 residues. The entry retains the CDR3 DNA only, 39 bases that are in frame from base 1. V lost 9 bases and J lost 2 bases, and the count of bases not matched to a germline gene is 2. CDR1 and CDR2 are drawn from the germline V gene: MDHEN, SYDVKM. Sequencing was performed on peripheral blood. The sequence is built from TRBV28 and TRBJ2-7; TRBD2 aligns with 12 central bases. The sequence was obtained from a woman aged 40 to 49 with Graves' ophthalmopathy. Donor details come from another sample of the same person, matched by shared clones. CDR3 protein: CARRLAGAYEQYF. At the DNA level, the sequence is TGTGCCAGAAGACTAGCGGGGGCCTACGAGCAGTACTTC.